The 32 T cell receptor beta chains listed next were all sequenced from one sample in a study of CD8 T cells in ankylosing spondylitis. Each CDR3 protein is one row after TCRdb ran MiXCR on the 5' RACE reads. The data show some 87,000 distinct CDR3 sequences, approximately 9% seen once. The sample consisted of blood, either unsorted or a sorted T cell fraction (not recorded which). These receptors all come from a male donor with ankylosing spondylitis or in good health (not recorded which).

This clonotype was found many times. This chain connects TRBV5-5 to TRBJ2-7, with 7 nucleotides matching TRBD2. The junction had 4 bases not matched to a gene; V was cut back by 1 base and J by 0 bases. CDR3 length: 15 residues. The germline CDR1 and CDR2 sequences are SGHKS and YYEKEE (reference sequence). CDR3 loop: CASSLSRDYSYEQYF. DNA of the CDR3: TGTGCCAGCAGCTTGTCAAGGGACTACTCCTACGAGCAGTACTTC.

This clonotype has ten or more counts. The V gene is TRBV12-3 or TRBV12-4, the J gene TRBJ1-1; TRBD1 matches 9 bases. V gave up 5 bases and J gave up 8 bases; unmatched junction bases: 3. The length of the CDR3 is 12 residues. The CDR3 coding sequence is TGTGCCAGCAGTACGGACAGGGGAGAAGCTTTCTTT. It encodes CASSTDRGEAFF.

At least ten counts were recorded for this clonotype. V gene TRBV7-1 combines with J gene TRBJ2-5; D unclear. TRBV7-1 is noted as an ORF with a role that remains uncertain. This CDR3 spans 12 amino acids. V was shortened by 3 bases and J by 3 bases, with 5 bases between the two germline ends. The CDR3 protein is CASSSAEETQYF. CDR3 DNA sequence: TGTGCCAGCAGCTCGGCGGAAGAGACCCAGTACTTC.

In this sample, this clonotype turned up a few times. The chain links TRBV3-1 to TRBJ2-5; D is undetermined. The length of the CDR3 is 13 residues. Germline CDR1 is LGHDT and CDR2 is YNNKEL (reference sequence). V was clipped by 1 base and J by 2 bases, with 5 bases between them. CDR3 in amino acids: CASSQARQETQYF. DNA for the CDR3: TGTGCCAGCAGCCAAGCTAGGCAAGAGACCCAGTACTTC.

This clonotype was seen a few times. The chain has TRBV3-1 and TRBJ2-3; D is perhaps TRBD2 (5 bases). CDR1 LGHDT and CDR2 YNNKEL come from the germline V gene (reference sequence). This CDR3 has 12 amino acids. Trimming took off 5 bases at V and 6 bases at J, with 9 bases between the two ends. CDR3 in DNA: TGTGCCAGCAGCACGAGGAGGGATACGCAGTATTTT. It codes for CASSTRRDTQYF.

CDR3 amino acids: CASSLGQITGELFF. In DNA, the CDR3 is TGTGCCAGCAGCTTGGGGCAGATCACCGGGGAGCTGTTTTTT. The V and J genes are TRBV7-9 and TRBJ2-2, with a possible D match to TRBD1 (5 bases). CDR1 is SEHNR, CDR2 FQNEAQ, per germline (reference sequence). The V gene lost 3 bases and the J gene lost 4 bases, with 9 bases spanning the gap. There are 14 residues in the CDR3.

This clonotype was picked up many times. One junction end disagrees with the germline gene, perhaps due to a read error. This chain joins TRBV3-1 and TRBJ1-1, with D perhaps matching TRBD1 (6 bases). Per the germline V gene, CDR1 is LGHDT and CDR2 is YNNKEL (reference sequence). The CDR3 loop spans 14 amino acids. CDR3 sequence (DNA): TGTGCCAGCAGTCAAGGGACACCTGGGACTGAAGCTTTCTTT. Its protein is CASSQGTPGTEAFF.

Ten or more counts support this clonotype. This rearrangement joins TRBV27 to TRBJ2-7; no definite D call. V shed 6 bases and J shed 2 bases, with 14 bases lying between them. The CDR3 covers 14 residues. CDR1 and CDR2 (germline): MNHEY, SMNVEV (reference sequence). The chain's CDR3 is CASSLTSPPYEQYF. CDR3 DNA: TGTGCCAGCAGCTTAACGTCTCCCCCCTACGAGCAGTACTTC.

In its sample, this clonotype was seen many times. This chain links TRBV27 with TRBJ2-7; D call uncertain. Germline CDR1 is MNHEY and CDR2 is SMNVEV (reference sequence). There are 13 residues in the CDR3. Trimming pared 4 bases from V and 4 bases from J, leaving 11 bases between. CDR3 sequence (DNA): TGTGCCAGCAGTTCCTCCCCCCGTTACGAGCAGTACTTC. As protein: CASSSSPRYEQYF.

This clonotype was seen at least ten times. The rearrangement joins TRBV29-1 to TRBJ2-3, with TRBD2 matching 11 bases. The length of the CDR3 is 14 residues. Germline V CDR1 and CDR2: SQVTM, ANQGSEA. Unmatched junction bases numbered 8, after V lost 7 bases and J lost 5 bases. In nucleotides, the CDR3 is TGCAGCGCTCAGACTAGCGGGGTGGGAGATACGCAGTATTTT. This codes for CSAQTSGVGDTQYF.

This clonotype was seen at least ten times. CDR3 region: CASSSTSIPHNEQFF. The CDR3 bases are TGTGCCAGCAGCTCTACTAGCATTCCCCACAATGAGCAGTTCTTC. V is TRBV28 and J is TRBJ2-1, with D possibly matching TRBD2 (6 bases). Trimming shortened V by 6 bases and J by 5 bases, and 17 bases separated the two germline ends. There are 15 residues in the CDR3. Germline-derived CDR1 and CDR2 are MDHEN and SYDVKM.

This clonotype was picked up many times. This chain uses TRBV5-5 with TRBJ2-1, with 10 bases identical to TRBD1. V was clipped by 1 base and J by 4 bases; unmatched bases: 2. Germline values: CDR1 SGHKS, CDR2 YYEKEE (reference sequence). The CDR3 length is 15 residues. The CDR3 sequence is CASSLQDRGYNEQFF. Here the CDR3 DNA reads TGTGCCAGCAGCTTGCAGGACAGGGGGTACAATGAGCAGTTCTTC.

The chain joins TRBV7-3 to TRBJ2-1; 11 bases map to TRBD2. This CDR3 is 16 amino acids long. The trim removed 0 bases at V and 7 bases at J, leaving 5 bases unmatched. Germline CDR1 is SGHTA and CDR2 is FQGTGA. Here the CDR3 reads CASSLTPSGGLNEQFF. The CDR3 DNA is TGTGCCAGCAGCTTAACGCCTAGCGGGGGGTTAAATGAGCAGTTCTTC.

This clonotype was recorded many times. The V gene is TRBV15, the J gene TRBJ1-4; 7 bases are a match to TRBD1. Germline values: CDR1 LNHNV, CDR2 YYDKDF (reference sequence). There are 15 residues in the CDR3. The trim removed 6 bases at V and 3 bases at J, leaving 7 bases unmatched. The CDR3 region is CATRTEGAANEKLFF. The CDR3 coding sequence is TGTGCCACCAGGACAGAGGGGGCGGCTAATGAAAAACTGTTTTTT.

This clonotype was observed many times. J is TRBJ2-7 and V is TRBV5-1; TRBD1 agrees at 7 bases. From germline, CDR1 is SGHRS and CDR2 YFSETQ. The ends lost 0 bases at V and 1 base at J; junction bases unmatched: 4. The CDR3 contains 15 residues. The CDR3 sequence: CASSLAGTASYEQYF. In nucleotides, the CDR3 is TGCGCCAGCAGCTTGGCCGGGACAGCGTCCTACGAGCAGTACTTC.

There are many counts of this clonotype. This chain joins TRBV12-3 or TRBV12-4 and TRBJ2-1; no clear D gene. V lost 4 bases to trimming and J lost 5 bases, with 3 bases between them. The CDR3 is 11 residues long. CDR3 sequence (DNA): TGTGCCAGCAGTTCTAACAATGAGCAGTTCTTC. This encodes CASSSNNEQFF.

This clonotype was observed a handful of times. V and J are TRBV7-2 and TRBJ2-3; 7 bases agree with TRBD2. V dropped 5 bases and J dropped 1; count of bases not matched to a gene: 9. This CDR3 spans 16 amino acids. Germline V gives CDR1 SGHTA, CDR2 FQGNSA. The CDR3 reads CASSPGWSGGTDTQYF. The CDR3 region has the DNA TGTGCCAGCAGCCCTGGATGGAGCGGGGGCACAGATACGCAGTATTTT. Full variable domain (missing parts from reference TRBV7-2 and TRBJ2-3): GAGVSQSPSNKVTEKGKDVELRCDPISGHTALYWYRQSLGQGLEFLIYFQGNSAPDKSGLPSDRFSAERTGGSVSTLTIQRTQQEDSAVYLCASSPGWSGGTDTQYFGPGTRLTVL.

This clonotype was seen more than once but under ten times. Sequence at one end of the junction differs from germline and may be a read error. The J gene is TRBJ2-5, the V gene TRBV18; D not certain. This CDR3 is 13 amino acids long. Germline CDR1 is KGHSH and CDR2 is LQKENI. The CDR3 loop reads CASSPKHEETQYF. CDR3 sequence (DNA): TGTGCCAGCTCACCAAAACATGAGGAGACCCAGTACTTT.

The chain combines TRBV20-1 with TRBJ1-5; perhaps TRBD1 as D (5 bases). With 7 bases removed from V and 1 base from J, the gap between germline ends came to 29 bases. The germline V gene encodes CDR1 DFQATT and CDR2 SNEGSKA (reference sequence). The CDR3 contains 19 residues. The CDR3 DNA reads TGCAGTGGGGGCCGGCCGGGACCGGGGTTAATTGAGAGCAATCAGCCCCAGCATTTT. It yields the protein CSGGRPGPGLIESNQPQHF.

This clonotype was observed at least ten times. The chain uses TRBV24-1 and TRBJ1-2; perhaps TRBD1 as D (5 bases). V dropped 5 bases and J dropped 2 bases, with 8 bases sitting between them. The CDR3 is 13 amino acids. The germline V gene encodes CDR1 KGHDR and CDR2 SFDVKD. CDR3 DNA: TGTGCCACCAGTGCAGGGTACAACTATGGCTACACCTTC. This encodes CATSAGYNYGYTF.

This clonotype has ten or more counts. The J gene is TRBJ1-4, the V gene TRBV7-9; 7 nucleotides line up with TRBD1. The V gene's germline CDR1 is SEHNR and CDR2 FQNEAQ (reference sequence). The CDR3 is 14 residues long. With 10 bases clipped from V and 8 bases from J, the junction kept 13 bases outside the gene matches. The CDR3 sequence: CAITSGGRREKLFF. The CDR3 DNA follows: TGTGCCATTACTTCAGGGGGTCGAAGGGAAAAACTGTTTTTT.

This clonotype has ten or more counts. The chain joins TRBV29-1 to TRBJ2-7; 11 bases match TRBD1. CDR1 and CDR2 (germline): SQVTM, ANQGSEA. CDR3 length equals 13 residues. Unmatched junction bases numbered 11, after V lost 4 bases and J lost 12 bases. The CDR3 DNA reads TGCAGCGTTGCCCCGGGACAGGGGGTTCGACGGTACTTC. This encodes CSVAPGQGVRRYF.

The rearrangement uses TRBV20-1 and TRBJ2-6; D uncertain. This CDR3 is 14 amino acids long. From germline, CDR1 is DFQATT and CDR2 SNEGSKA (reference sequence). The V end lost 5 bases, the J end lost 0 bases, and 8 bases lay between the germline ends. The CDR3 DNA is TGCAGTGCTGACGGAAGCTCTGGGGCCAACGTCCTGACTTTC. This encodes CSADGSSGANVLTF.

This clonotype was seen repeatedly, ten times or more. The rearrangement links TRBV5-1 to TRBJ1-1; TRBD1 aligns across 8 bases. The CDR3 sequence is 14 residues long. V was clipped by 2 bases and J by 4 bases; unmatched bases: 4. Germline CDR1 is SGHRS and CDR2 is YFSETQ. The CDR3 DNA sequence: TGCGCCAGCAGCTTCGACAGGGGCAGCACTGAAGCTTTCTTT. It encodes CASSFDRGSTEAFF.

This clonotype was counted many times. V gene TRBV25-1 combines with J gene TRBJ2-1, with D hard to call. The germline V gene has CDR1 MGHDK and CDR2 SYGVNS. Trimming shortened V by 3 bases and J by 6 bases, and 15 bases separated the two germline ends. This CDR3 is 15 amino acids long. In nucleotides, the CDR3 is TGTGCCAGCAGTGACCCCAAGGGTGTGATCAATGAGCAGTTCTTC. Its protein is CASSDPKGVINEQFF.

This clonotype was seen ten or more times. The gene calls are TRBV5-1 and TRBJ1-1; 8 nucleotides align to TRBD1. Germline trimming cut 4 bases from V and 4 bases from J; bases unmatched to any gene: 6. Germline CDR1 and CDR2: SGHRS and YFSETQ. CDR3 length equals 14 residues. The CDR3 here is CASSRQGSGTEAFF. In DNA form, the CDR3 reads TGCGCCAGCAGCAGACAGGGGAGCGGCACTGAAGCTTTCTTT.

Ten or more counts support this clonotype. The gene calls are TRBV9 and TRBJ2-5; 10 nucleotides agree with TRBD2. With V trimmed by 4 bases and J by 2 bases, 5 bases remained unmatched. Germline V gives CDR1 SGDLS, CDR2 YYNGEE. The CDR3 sequence is 15 residues long. The CDR3 here is CASSKAGGRQETQYF. For the CDR3, the DNA is TGTGCCAGCAGCAAAGCGGGGGGGCGACAAGAGACCCAGTACTTC. Using reference TRBV9 and TRBJ2-5 for the parts outside the CDR3, the full variable domain is DSGVTQTPKHLITATGQRVTLRCSPRSGDLSVYWYQQSLDQGLQFLIQYYNGEERAKGNILERFSAQQFPDLHSELNLSSLELGDSALYFCASSKAGGRQETQYFGPGTRLLVL.

There are many counts of this clonotype. This chain uses TRBV5-1 with TRBJ2-2; no definite D call. The CDR3 has 13 residues. The V gene's germline CDR1 is SGHRS and CDR2 YFSETQ. V lost 2 bases and J lost 5, with 7 bases in between. The CDR3 region is CASSLEWTGELFF. The CDR3 nucleotides read TGCGCCAGCAGCTTAGAGTGGACCGGGGAGCTGTTTTTT.

This clonotype was recorded many times. The chain recombines TRBV5-6 with TRBJ2-1, with 10 nucleotides matching TRBD1. The CDR3 is 15 residues long. Germline V gives CDR1 SGHDT, CDR2 YYEEEE. V lost 3 bases to trimming and J lost 5 bases; unmatched junction nucleotides: 5. Written as DNA, the CDR3 is TGTGCCAGCAGCTCAGACAGGGGGCCTCACAATGAGCAGTTCTTC. Translating gives CASSSDRGPHNEQFF. Filled out from reference TRBV5-6 and TRBJ2-1, the complete variable domain reads DAGVTQSPTHLIKTRGQQVTLRCSPKSGHDTVSWYQQALGQGPQFIFQYYEEEERQRGNFPDRFSGHQFPNYSSELNVNALLLGDSALYLCASSSDRGPHNEQFFGPGTRLTVL.

The table lists this clonotype with many counts. The V call is TRBV2, the J call TRBJ1-1; D is ambiguous. V lost 1 base and J 0 bases, leaving 6 bases between the germline ends. The germline CDR1 and CDR2 sequences are SNHLY and FYNNEI. This CDR3 is built from 14 residues. The CDR3 bases are TGTGCCAGCAGTGAAGAGGCGGTGAACACTGAAGCTTTCTTT. As protein: CASSEEAVNTEAFF. Full variable domain (missing parts from reference TRBV2 and TRBJ1-1): EPEVTQTPSHQVTQMGQEVILRCVPISNHLYFYWYRQILGQKVEFLVSFYNNEISEKSEIFDDQFSVERPDGSNFTLKIRSTKLEDSAMYFCASSEEAVNTEAFFGQGTRLTVV.

In its sample, this clonotype was seen many times. The genes are TRBV29-1 and TRBJ1-4; D call uncertain. Trimming pared 4 bases from V and 7 bases from J, leaving 19 bases between. Germline CDR1 SQVTM, CDR2 ANQGSEA. CDR3 length equals 15 residues. The CDR3: CSVGLAGEAPEKLFF. The CDR3 bases are TGCAGCGTTGGTTTGGCAGGCGAGGCTCCTGAAAAACTGTTTTTT.

Comments on this clonotype: A single base separates this from a much larger clone, so it may be a read error. The chain joins TRBV7-8 to TRBJ2-7; D is tentatively TRBD1 or TRBD2 (5 bases each). The CDR3 is 16 amino acids. Trimming took off 7 bases at V and 2 bases at J, with 21 bases between the two ends. Germline V gene sequence: CDR1 SGHVS, CDR2 FQNEAQ. The CDR3 nucleotides read TGTGCCAGCAACCAACTAGGCGTCGGGGCAGCCTACGAGCAGTACTTC. Translating gives CASNQLGVGAAYEQYF.